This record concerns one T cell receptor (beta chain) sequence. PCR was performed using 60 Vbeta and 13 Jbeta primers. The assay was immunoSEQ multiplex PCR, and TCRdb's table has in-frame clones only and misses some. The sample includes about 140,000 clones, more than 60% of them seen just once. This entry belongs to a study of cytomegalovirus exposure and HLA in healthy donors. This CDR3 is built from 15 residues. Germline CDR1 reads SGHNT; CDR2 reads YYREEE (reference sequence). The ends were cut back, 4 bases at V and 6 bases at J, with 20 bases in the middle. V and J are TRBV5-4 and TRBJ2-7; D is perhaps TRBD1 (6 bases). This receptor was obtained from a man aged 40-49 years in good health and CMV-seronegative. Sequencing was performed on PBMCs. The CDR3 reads CASSPLQMTGVEQYF. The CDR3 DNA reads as TGTGCCAGCAGCCCACTTCAAATGACAGGAGTCGAGCAGTACTTC. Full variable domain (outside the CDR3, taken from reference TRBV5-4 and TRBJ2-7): ETGVTQSPTHLIKTRGQQVTLRCSSQSGHNTVSWYQQALGQGPQFIFQYYREEENGRGNFPPRFSGLQFPNYSSELNVNALELDDSALYLCASSPLQMTGVEQYFGPGTRLTVT.